This passage covers 10 T cell receptor beta chains from one sample sequenced in a study of Tregs in tolerant kidney transplant recipients. Assay: immunoSEQ multiplex PCR; the TCRdb copy retains only in-frame clones and omits some. The sample lists about 77,000 clones; roughly 98% were seen once. The material sequenced was CD4+ T cells from blood, taken before the transplant. The origin of the receptors is a human donor who received a combined kidney and bone marrow transplant.

The rearrangement uses TRBV5-3 and TRBJ2-3; maybe TRBD2 (6 bases). TRBV5-3 is an ORF, and what it does is uncertain. There are 15 residues in the CDR3. Trimming pared 3 bases from V and 1 base from J, leaving 12 bases between. This CDR3 reads CARSWEERGTDTQYF. In nucleotides, the CDR3 is TGTGCCAGAAGCTGGGAAGAGCGGGGCACAGATACGCAGTATTTT.

The chain's CDR3 is CASTPGPAGGREQYF. The DNA for the CDR3 is TGCGCCAGCACCCCCGGCCCAGCGGGGGGCCGAGAGCAGTACTTC. J is TRBJ2-7 and V is TRBV5-1; 9 bases match TRBD2. CDR1 and CDR2 (germline): SGHRS, YFSETQ. The CDR3 spans 15 residues. J lost 7 bases, V lost 6 bases, and 14 bases had no gene match.

In the case of this clone: The junction and the germline gene differ at one end; a read error may be behind it. V gene TRBV6-5 combines with J gene TRBJ2-7; 8 nucleotides match TRBD1. Germline values: CDR1 MNHEY, CDR2 SVGAGI. The CDR3 loop spans 13 amino acids. The CDR3 loop is CASSYEPGGEQHF. The CDR3 DNA follows: TGTGCCAGCAGTTACGAGCCAGGGGGCGAGCAGCACTTC.

This rearrangement joins TRBV19 to TRBJ1-5; 10 nucleotides match TRBD1. The CDR3 spans 18 residues. The ends lost 6 bases at V and 0 bases at J; junction bases unmatched: 11. Per germline, CDR1 LNHDA and CDR2 SQIVND (reference sequence). The CDR3 here is CASRKPGQGTHSNQPQHF. CDR3 in DNA: TGTGCCAGTAGAAAACCGGGACAGGGGACCCATAGCAATCAGCCCCAGCATTTT.

This clone is a singleton in its sample. The gene calls are TRBV12-5 and TRBJ2-5; TRBD1 aligns across 7 bases. CDR3 size: 16 residues. V lost 1 base to trimming and J lost 5 bases; unmatched junction nucleotides: 10. Per germline, CDR1 LGHNT and CDR2 FRNRAP. The DNA of the CDR3 is TGTGCTAGTGGTTTGGAAGGATCACACAGGGGCGAGACCCAGTACTTC. Amino acid sequence: CASGLEGSHRGETQYF.

CDR3 protein: CASSTPRSRQGVSYEQYF. In DNA, the CDR3 is TGTGCCAGCAGCACACCCCGTTCGAGACAGGGGGTCTCCTACGAGCAGTACTTC. The genes are TRBV11-3 and TRBJ2-7; 9 bases line up with TRBD1. V was pared by 5 bases and J by 0 bases, with 14 bases of the junction left unmatched. Germline CDR1 is SGHNT and CDR2 is YENEEA. The CDR3 consists of 18 residues.

The table lists this clone with a count of one. The V call is TRBV23-1, the J call TRBJ2-7; D may be TRBD1 (7 bases). TRBV23-1 is an open reading frame whose function is uncertain. Trimming removed 0 bases at V and 1 base at J, with 31 bases between. The CDR3 spans 22 residues. CDR3 in amino acids: CASSQSLSSDRDPRGRSYEQYF. The DNA for the CDR3 is TGCGCCAGCAGTCAATCTCTGTCAAGCGACAGGGATCCCCGGGGGAGGTCCTACGAGCAGTACTTC.

The chain combines TRBV5-4 with TRBJ1-2; 10 nucleotides line up with TRBD1. This CDR3 has 15 residues. The germline V gene has CDR1 SGHNT and CDR2 YYREEE (reference sequence). V gave up 3 bases and J gave up 2 bases; unmatched junction bases: 4. In DNA, the CDR3 is TGTGCCAGCAGCTCCCCGGGACAGGGGAACTATGGCTACACCTTC. This codes for CASSSPGQGNYGYTF. The variable domain in full, with the rest retrieved from reference TRBV5-4 and TRBJ1-2, is ETGVTQSPTHLIKTRGQQVTLRCSSQSGHNTVSWYQQALGQGPQFIFQYYREEENGRGNFPPRFSGLQFPNYSSELNVNALELDDSALYLCASSSPGQGNYGYTFGSGTRLTVV.

The chain combines TRBV27 with TRBJ2-1; TRBD1 might be the D (6 bases). The V gene lost 1 base and the J gene lost 1 base, with 14 bases spanning the gap. Germline CDR1 and CDR2: MNHEY and SMNVEV (reference sequence). The CDR3 runs 17 residues. The CDR3 is CASSLWPTGMSYNEQFF. CDR3 DNA sequence: TGTGCCAGCAGTTTATGGCCCACAGGGATGTCCTACAATGAGCAGTTCTTC.

The rearrangement links TRBV20-1 to TRBJ2-1; D is unclear. The V end lost 5 bases, the J end lost 7 bases, and 6 bases lay between the germline ends. CDR3 length: 10 residues. Looked up from germline, CDR1 is DFQATT and CDR2 is SNEGSKA (reference sequence). CDR3 sequence: CSAHGNEQFF. CDR3 bases: TGCAGTGCTCACGGTAATGAGCAGTTCTTC.